These 10 T cell receptor beta chains were sequenced from one sample in a study of T cells in Graves' hyperthyroidism and ophthalmopathy. RNA transcripts provided the source from which TCR beta CDR3 regions were amplified. Initially, a first-round RT-PCR of the TCR CDR3 employed the HTBI primer set. From the multiplex PCR reads, TCRdb called clonotypes with MiXCR, one entry per CDR3 protein. This table has over 700,000 distinct CDR3 sequences, approximately 36% appearing once. The sample comprised blood. These receptors were taken from a woman aged 40 to 55 with Graves' hyperthyroidism.

This clonotype was seen repeatedly, ten times or more. The V and J genes are TRBV29-1 and TRBJ2-2, with D perhaps being TRBD1 or TRBD2 (5 bases each). Trimming stripped 7 bases from V and 4 bases from J, with 10 bases between. Germline CDR1 is SQVTM and CDR2 is ANQGSEA. The CDR3 is made up of 12 amino acids. As DNA, the CDR3 is TGCAGCGCCGGGACGCCCACCGGGGAGCTGTTTTTT. Amino acids: CSAGTPTGELFF.

J is TRBJ1-1 and V is TRBV7-2; TRBD1 matches 8 bases. This CDR3 has 14 amino acids. Germline CDR1 SGHTA, CDR2 FQGNSA. The trim removed 4 bases at V and 7 bases at J, leaving 8 bases unmatched. Here the CDR3 reads CASSWETGTGEAFF. In nucleotides, the CDR3 is TGTGCCAGCAGCTGGGAGACCGGGACAGGTGAAGCTTTCTTT.

A word on this clonotype: This clone may be a read error of a much larger clone one base away. V is TRBV12-3 or TRBV12-4 and J is TRBJ2-7; TRBD2 is a possible D gene (6 bases). The CDR3 covers 14 residues. CDR3 DNA: TGTGCCAGCAGTCCCGGGACTGCAGGCTACGAGCGGTACTTC. This translates into CASSPGTAGYERYF.

This clonotype showed up just once. An end of the junction differs from the germline gene, which may be a read error. In DNA, the CDR3 is TGCGCCAGCAGTGAGAACAGACGCACTGAGGCTCTCTTT. It encodes CASSENRRTEALF. J is TRBJ1-1 and V is TRBV10-2; D remains unclear. CDR3 length equals 13 residues. CDR1 and CDR2 from the germline V gene are WSHSY and SAAADI.

This clonotype was counted ten times or more. The junction does not match germline at one end; this may be a read error. CDR3 protein: CASSPDQLGLKTEAFF. DNA of the CDR3: TGTGCCAGCAGCCCAGACCAATTAGGGCTGAAGACTGAAGCTTTCTTT. This rearrangement joins TRBV7-9 to TRBJ1-1; no definite D call. There are 16 residues in the CDR3. From germline, CDR1 is SEHNR and CDR2 FQNEAQ (reference sequence).

This clonotype was observed at least ten times. This chain connects TRBV5-4 to TRBJ1-6; TRBD1 might be the D (5 bases). The V end was cut by 6 bases, the J end by 10 bases, with 14 bases between. CDR3 length: 13 amino acids. The germline V gene has CDR1 SGHNT and CDR2 YYREEE (reference sequence). The CDR3 DNA reads TGTGCCAGCACTCGACTAGGGGACTCACCCCTCCACTTT. Its protein product is CASTRLGDSPLHF.

This clonotype was seen a handful of times. This chain connects TRBV25-1 to TRBJ1-1, with D maybe TRBD1 (5 bases). This CDR3 contains 14 residues. Germline V CDR1 and CDR2: MGHDK, SYGVNS. V lost 3 bases to trimming and J lost 3 bases, with 11 bases between them. The CDR3 nucleotides are TGTGCCAGCAGTGAGGCCGGGGGGTACACTGAAGCTTTCTTT. Its protein is CASSEAGGYTEAFF. Supplemented by reference TRBV25-1 and TRBJ1-1, the full variable domain reads EADIYQTPRYLVIGTGKKITLECSQTMGHDKMYWYQQDPGMELHLIHYSYGVNSTEKGDLSSESTVSRIRTEHFPLTLESARPSHTSQYLCASSEAGGYTEAFFGQGTRLTVV.

This clonotype was counted ten times or more. The genes are TRBV7-3 and TRBJ1-6, with unresolved D. The CDR3 contains 13 residues. The V gene lost 8 bases and the J gene lost 6 bases, with 11 bases spanning the gap. Germline V CDR1 and CDR2: SGHTA, FQGTGA. The CDR3 loop is CASASWSNSPLHF. The CDR3 DNA follows: TGTGCCAGCGCCTCCTGGAGTAATTCACCCCTCCACTTT.

Worth noting for this clonotype: This sequence may be a read error, since a much larger clone differs from it by one base. V and J are TRBV11-3 and TRBJ2-7; 8 bases fit TRBD1. There are 14 residues in the CDR3. Germline assignment: CDR1 SGHNT and CDR2 YENEEA. Here the CDR3 DNA reads TGTGTCAGCAGCGTTCGGACAGGGCTCGACGAGCAGTACTTC. As protein: CVSSVRTGLDEQYF.

The V call is TRBV6-6, the J call TRBJ1-1; no clear D. V shed 6 bases and J shed 3 bases, with 14 bases lying between them. Germline V CDR1 and CDR2: MNHNY, SVGAGI (reference sequence). The CDR3 loop spans 14 amino acids. The CDR3 region is CASRYPEEYTEAFF. DNA for the CDR3: TGTGCCAGCAGGTACCCCGAGGAGTACACTGAAGCTTTCTTT.